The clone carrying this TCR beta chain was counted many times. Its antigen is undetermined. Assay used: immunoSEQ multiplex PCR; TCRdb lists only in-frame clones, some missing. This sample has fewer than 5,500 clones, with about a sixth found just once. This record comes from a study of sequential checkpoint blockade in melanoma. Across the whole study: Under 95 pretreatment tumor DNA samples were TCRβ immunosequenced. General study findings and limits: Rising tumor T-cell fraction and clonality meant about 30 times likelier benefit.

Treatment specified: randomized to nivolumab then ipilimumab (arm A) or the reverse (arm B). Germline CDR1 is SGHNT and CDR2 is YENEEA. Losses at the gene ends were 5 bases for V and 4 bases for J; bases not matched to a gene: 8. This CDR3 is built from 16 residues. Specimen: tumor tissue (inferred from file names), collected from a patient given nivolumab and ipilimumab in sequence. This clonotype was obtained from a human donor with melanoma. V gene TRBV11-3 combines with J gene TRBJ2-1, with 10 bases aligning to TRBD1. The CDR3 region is CASSPKPGQGYNEQFF. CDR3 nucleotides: TGTGCCAGCAGCCCCAAACCGGGACAGGGGTACAATGAGCAGTTCTTC.